The TCR beta chain under discussion was sequenced for a study of Ad26.COV2.S vaccination and SARS-CoV-2 variants. Treatment indicated: about 20 received Ad26.COV2.S at low or high dose, single or two shots; about 5 received placebo; per-sample allocation not given. Sampling happened 63 days after the first vaccine or placebo injection. Measured with immunoSEQ multiplex PCR; TCRdb has only the in-frame clones, and not every one. The sample records hundreds of thousands of clones, 89% being singletons. The germline V and J ends were trimmed by 5 bases and 3 bases, with 15 bases remaining between them. The CDR3 runs 15 residues. Germline lookup yields CDR1 LNHNV and CDR2 YYDKDF (reference sequence).

This clonotype was obtained from a person between 18 and 65 years old who received the Ad26.COV2.S COVID-19 vaccine or a placebo. The sample here was peripheral blood, taken in a trial of Ad26.COV2.S vaccine versus placebo. The V call is TRBV15, the J call TRBJ2-3; tentatively, D is TRBD2 (5 bases). In DNA, the CDR3 is TGTGCCACCAGCCCTAGCTGGGTTGGAACAGATACGCAGTATTTT. It specifies CATSPSWVGTDTQYF.